Below, 25 T cell receptor beta chains from the same sample are listed, as sequenced in a study of CD8 T cells in Susac syndrome. RNA amounts of roughly 0.5 to 1 ug underwent reverse transcription with random hexamers. From the immunoSEQ multiplex PCR reads, TCRdb called clonotypes with MiXCR, one entry per CDR3 protein. The sample comprises more than 110,000 distinct CDR3 sequences, over 85% of which are singletons, and about 0.25% rests with the top ten. Sequenced: CD8+ T cells from PBMCs. The receptor set was obtained from a human donor in good health.

The chain is built from TRBV7-3 and TRBJ2-7; 7 positions agree with TRBD1. This CDR3 has 13 amino acids. Per germline, CDR1 SGHTA and CDR2 FQGTGA. Trimming took 6 bases from V and 5 from J; bases not matched to a gene: 7. CDR3 in amino acids: CASSTQGVHEQYF. The DNA for the CDR3 is TGTGCCAGCAGTACCCAGGGGGTCCACGAGCAGTACTTC.

The V and J genes are TRBV20-1 and TRBJ1-2; 8 bases align to TRBD1. The germline CDR1 and CDR2 sequences are DFQATT and SNEGSKA (reference sequence). Trimming at V came to 5 bases and at J to 0 bases, leaving 11 bases not matched to a gene. This CDR3 contains 16 residues. CDR3 region: CSALDRGGSPNYGYTF. The CDR3 DNA reads TGCAGTGCTCTTGACAGGGGAGGATCCCCTAACTATGGCTACACCTTC.

The J gene is TRBJ1-1, the V gene TRBV27, with no clear D. The CDR3 extends over 15 amino acids. Trimming stripped 1 base from V and 1 base from J, with 10 bases between. Germline loops: CDR1 MNHEY, CDR2 SMNVEV (reference sequence). This chain's CDR3 is CASSLLVGRNTEAFF. CDR3 DNA sequence: TGTGCCAGCAGTTTATTGGTGGGTAGGAACACTGAAGCTTTCTTT.

V and J are TRBV27 and TRBJ2-3, with 11 nucleotides matching TRBD2. Per germline, CDR1 MNHEY and CDR2 SMNVEV (reference sequence). The ends lost 6 bases at V and 6 bases at J; junction bases unmatched: 8. The CDR3 runs 15 residues. CDR3: CASRALAGGLDTQYF. CDR3 nucleotides: TGTGCCAGCAGGGCCCTAGCGGGAGGCCTGGATACGCAGTATTTT.

For the CDR3, the DNA is TGTGCCAGCAGTCCCAGGGGAGGAGAAGATACGCAGTATTTT. Residues: CASSPRGGEDTQYF. The chain has TRBV28 and TRBJ2-3; D assignment may be TRBD1 or TRBD2 (6 bases each). Germline values: CDR1 MDHEN, CDR2 SYDVKM. The V end was cut by 5 bases, the J end by 5 bases, with 14 bases between. CDR3 size: 14 residues.

This chain uses TRBV6-2 or TRBV6-3 with TRBJ2-7; D not resolved. The CDR3 is 12 amino acids. Trimming shortened V by 6 bases and J by 7 bases, and 13 bases separated the two germline ends. From germline, CDR1 is MNHEY and CDR2 SVGEGT. In DNA form, the CDR3 reads TGTGCCAGCAGCCCAACCTATTTGGAGCAGTACTTC. This codes for CASSPTYLEQYF.

The chain is built from TRBV28 and TRBJ2-3; D remains ambiguous. Germline CDR1 MDHEN, CDR2 SYDVKM. The CDR3 runs to 15 residues. The V end lost 3 bases, the J end lost 2 bases, and 12 bases lay between the germline ends. DNA of the CDR3: TGTGCCAGCAGTTTGACCCTCGTCCCCACAGATACGCAGTATTTT. Encoded protein: CASSLTLVPTDTQYF.

This chain joins TRBV5-1 and TRBJ2-3, with 7 bases lining up with TRBD2. Germline values: CDR1 SGHRS, CDR2 YFSETQ. The junction had 6 bases not matched to a gene; V was cut back by 2 bases and J by 3 bases. The CDR3 consists of 15 residues. DNA of the CDR3: TGCGCCAGCAGCTTATCGCGGGAGCGTACAGATACGCAGTATTTT. It encodes CASSLSRERTDTQYF.

The V and J genes are TRBV7-9 and TRBJ2-1; possibly TRBD1 or TRBD2 for D (5 bases each). The germline V gene encodes CDR1 SEHNR and CDR2 FQNEAQ (reference sequence). The CDR3 is 13 amino acids. The V gene lost 8 bases and the J gene lost 8 bases, with 16 bases spanning the gap. The CDR3 bases are TGTGCCAGCGGGGGAAAGAGGGGCGATGAGCAGTTCTTC. This encodes CASGGKRGDEQFF.

The gene calls are TRBV12-3 or TRBV12-4 and TRBJ2-3; 14 nucleotides align to TRBD2. The CDR3 loop spans 18 amino acids. V was pared by 6 bases and J by 6 bases, with 14 bases of the junction left unmatched. CDR3 in amino acids: CASRSNSGTSGRVDTQYF. In DNA, the CDR3 is TGTGCCAGCAGGTCCAATTCCGGGACTAGCGGGAGAGTGGATACGCAGTATTTT.

The V and J genes are TRBV29-1 and TRBJ2-7; 13 positions match TRBD2. This CDR3 has 14 amino acids. V lost 1 base and J lost 3; bases outside the gene matches: 0. In germline, CDR1 is SQVTM, CDR2 ANQGSEA. CDR3 in amino acids: CSVEGLAGGYEQYF. The DNA for the CDR3 is TGCAGCGTTGAAGGACTAGCGGGAGGCTACGAGCAGTACTTC.

CDR3 in DNA: TGCAGCGTTCAGGGGTACACTGAAGCTTTCTTT. Translation gives CSVQGYTEAFF. The chain combines TRBV29-1 with TRBJ1-1; a weak D match, TRBD1 (6 bases). V was clipped by 5 bases and J by 3 bases, with 7 bases between them. This CDR3 is 11 amino acids long. The germline V gene has CDR1 SQVTM and CDR2 ANQGSEA.

The gene calls are TRBV20-1 and TRBJ1-2; D is perhaps TRBD1 (6 bases). The CDR3 is 13 amino acids. CDR1 DFQATT and CDR2 SNEGSKA come from the germline V gene (reference sequence). V gave up 5 bases and J gave up 4 bases, with 14 bases separating them. In DNA, the CDR3 is TGCAGTGCTGAAAACAGGGACATCTATGGCTACACCTTC. This sequence encodes CSAENRDIYGYTF.

This chain links TRBV20-1 with TRBJ2-7; D is perhaps TRBD2 (5 bases). V was shortened by 5 bases and J by 0 bases, with 11 bases between the two germline ends. Germline lookup yields CDR1 DFQATT and CDR2 SNEGSKA (reference sequence). The CDR3 extends over 13 amino acids. The CDR3 sequence: CSALRANSYEQYF. In nucleotides, the CDR3 is TGCAGTGCTTTGCGGGCCAACTCCTACGAGCAGTACTTC.

The rearrangement uses TRBV20-1 and TRBJ2-7; tentative D call: TRBD2 (5 bases). Germline V gene sequence: CDR1 DFQATT, CDR2 SNEGSKA (reference sequence). The length of the CDR3 is 12 residues. V was pared by 4 bases and J by 2 bases, with 9 bases between. CDR3 loop: CSAKDLTYEQYF. The CDR3 DNA sequence: TGCAGTGCTAAGGACTTGACCTACGAGCAGTACTTC.

The chain carries TRBV20-1 and TRBJ2-1, with 10 bases fitting TRBD2. Per the germline V gene, CDR1 is DFQATT and CDR2 is SNEGSKA (reference sequence). This CDR3 is 16 amino acids long. The V gene end was trimmed by 0 bases and the J gene end by 3 bases; junction bases not matched to a gene: 5. CDR3 coding DNA: TGCAGTGCTAGAGATAGGACTAGCGGATTCTACAATGAGCAGTTCTTC. Amino acids: CSARDRTSGFYNEQFF.

The rearrangement joins TRBV11-2 to TRBJ2-7; D unclear. CDR1 is SGHAT and CDR2 is FQNNGV in the germline V gene. The CDR3 sequence is 14 residues long. Trimming left V 1 base short and J 2 bases short, with 9 bases between. The CDR3 DNA reads TGTGCCAGCAGCTTAGGGATAGGGACCTACGAGCAGTACTTC. This encodes CASSLGIGTYEQYF.

Only one count was recorded for this clonotype. V and J are TRBV3-1 and TRBJ2-1, with TRBD2 identical over 8 bases. CDR3 size: 16 residues. Germline CDR1 LGHDT, CDR2 YNNKEL (reference sequence). Unmatched junction bases numbered 6, after V lost 4 bases and J lost 1 base. The CDR3, as DNA: TGTGCCAGCAGCCCAATGGGCGGGAGGTCCTACAATGAGCAGTTCTTC. It yields the protein CASSPMGGRSYNEQFF.

This clonotype was detected once. The chain combines TRBV5-1 with TRBJ2-1, with no clear D. This CDR3 has 14 amino acids. Trimming pared 2 bases from V and 2 bases from J, leaving 8 bases between. Germline values: CDR1 SGHRS, CDR2 YFSETQ. CDR3 sequence (DNA): TGCGCCAGCAGCTTTCCAGGAACCTACAATGAGCAGTTCTTC. Residues: CASSFPGTYNEQFF.

The V and J genes are TRBV27 and TRBJ2-3; D gene unclear. The CDR3 spans 13 residues. Trimming pared 7 bases from V and 1 base from J, leaving 9 bases between. Germline V gives CDR1 MNHEY, CDR2 SMNVEV (reference sequence). CDR3 sequence reads: CASTRRGTDTQYF. CDR3 coding DNA: TGTGCCAGCACCCGACGCGGCACAGATACGCAGTATTTT.

This clonotype was counted only a few times. The V call is TRBV28, the J call TRBJ1-1, with D unclear. The germline V and J ends were trimmed by 3 bases and 4 bases, with 6 bases remaining between them. Germline-derived CDR1 and CDR2 are MDHEN and SYDVKM. The CDR3 spans 12 residues. CDR3: CASSLFGTEAFF. CDR3 DNA sequence: TGTGCCAGCAGTTTGTTCGGCACTGAAGCTTTCTTT.

As DNA, the CDR3 is TGTGCCAGCAGCGCAGGGGCGAACACCGGGGAGCTGTTTTTT. Translating it yields CASSAGANTGELFF. The chain joins TRBV7-2 to TRBJ2-2; D is possibly TRBD1 (6 bases). Deletions cut 5 bases from V and 0 bases from J, with 7 bases between. Per germline, CDR1 SGHTA and CDR2 FQGNSA. The CDR3 totals 14 residues.

The chain's CDR3 is CASSVSGSYNEQFF. In DNA, the CDR3 is TGTGCCAGCAGTGTGTCGGGTTCCTACAATGAGCAGTTCTTC. The rearrangement joins TRBV9 to TRBJ2-1; D is undetermined. The CDR3 extends over 14 amino acids. Deletions cut 5 bases from V and 1 base from J, with 10 bases between. Germline CDR1 and CDR2: SGDLS and YYNGEE. The full variable domain, with the rest looked up from reference TRBV9 and TRBJ2-1, is DSGVTQTPKHLITATGQRVTLRCSPRSGDLSVYWYQQSLDQGLQFLIQYYNGEERAKGNILERFSAQQFPDLHSELNLSSLELGDSALYFCASSVSGSYNEQFFGPGTRLTVL.

The chain carries TRBV6-2 or TRBV6-3 and TRBJ2-7; D remains ambiguous. The length of the CDR3 is 14 residues. The V and J ends lost 0 bases and 5 bases respectively, with 11 bases between them. Germline V gene data show CDR1 as MNHEY and CDR2 as SVGEGT. The CDR3 DNA sequence: TGTGCCAGCAGTTACTCTGTCAGGTCCGACGAGCAGTACTTC. It translates to CASSYSVRSDEQYF.

The J gene is TRBJ2-7, the V gene TRBV7-8; 9 bases are a match to TRBD2. The CDR3 covers 17 residues. The V gene end was trimmed by 3 bases and the J gene end by 5 bases; junction bases not matched to a gene: 14. The germline gives CDR1 SGHVS, CDR2 FQNEAQ. Here the CDR3 DNA reads TGTGCCAGCAGCTTCGCCCTTATAGCGGGAGAGGGTCACGAGCAGTACTTC. It encodes CASSFALIAGEGHEQYF. Supplemented by reference TRBV7-8 and TRBJ2-7, the full variable domain reads GAGVSQSPRYKVAKRGQDVALRCDPISGHVSLFWYQQALGQGPEFLTYFQNEAQLDKSGLPSDRFFAERPEGSVSTLKIQRTQQEDSAVYLCASSFALIAGEGHEQYFGPGTRLTVT.